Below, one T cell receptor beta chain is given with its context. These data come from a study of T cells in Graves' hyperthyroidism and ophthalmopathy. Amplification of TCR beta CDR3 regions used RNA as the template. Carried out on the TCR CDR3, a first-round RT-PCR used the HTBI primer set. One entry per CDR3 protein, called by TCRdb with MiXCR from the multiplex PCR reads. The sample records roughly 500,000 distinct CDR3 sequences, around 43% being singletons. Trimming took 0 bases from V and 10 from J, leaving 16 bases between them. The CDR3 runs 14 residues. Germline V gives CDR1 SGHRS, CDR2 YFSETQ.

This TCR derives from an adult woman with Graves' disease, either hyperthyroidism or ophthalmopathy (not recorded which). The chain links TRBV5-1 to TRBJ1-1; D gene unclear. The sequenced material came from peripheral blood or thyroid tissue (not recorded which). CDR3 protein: CASSLAAAVGGAFF. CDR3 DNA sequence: TGCGCCAGCAGCTTGGCGGCGGCCGTTGGCGGAGCTTTCTTT. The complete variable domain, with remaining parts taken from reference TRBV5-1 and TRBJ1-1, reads KAGVTQTPRYLIKTRGQQVTLSCSPISGHRSVSWYQQTPGQGLQFLFEYFSETQRNKGNFPGRFSGRQFSNSRSEMNVSTLELGDSALYLCASSLAAAVGGAFFGQGTRLTVV.